The sample holds a few counts of the clone carrying this T cell receptor (beta chain). Authors' methods: Estimated nucleated cell counts came from reference gene primer amplification. The method was immunoSEQ multiplex PCR; TCRdb's version includes in-frame clones alone and lacks a portion of them. V, J and clone size are taken as reported in that table, and D and trimming were inferred from the DNA itself. The sample has fewer than 200,000 clones; 70% to 85% are singletons. The data are from a study of blood T cell repertoires in COVID-19. Study details: Acute and convalescent COVID-19 samples came from the United States, Italy and Spain. The analysed material was cDNA or gDNA that came from T cells, B-cell-depleted T cells, or PBMCs.

V dropped 2 bases and J dropped 0 bases, with 25 bases sitting between them. Germline CDR1 reads SGHVS; CDR2 reads FNYEAQ. There are 20 residues in the CDR3. This sequence was found in a human donor in a cohort sampled during active COVID-19. The sequencing input was peripheral blood. The gene calls are TRBV7-6 and TRBJ1-1; D unclear. The CDR3 bases are TGTGCCAGCAGCTTATTCTTCGACGGGAGCCCGGACCGATTGAACACTGAAGCTTTCTTT. This translates into CASSLFFDGSPDRLNTEAFF.